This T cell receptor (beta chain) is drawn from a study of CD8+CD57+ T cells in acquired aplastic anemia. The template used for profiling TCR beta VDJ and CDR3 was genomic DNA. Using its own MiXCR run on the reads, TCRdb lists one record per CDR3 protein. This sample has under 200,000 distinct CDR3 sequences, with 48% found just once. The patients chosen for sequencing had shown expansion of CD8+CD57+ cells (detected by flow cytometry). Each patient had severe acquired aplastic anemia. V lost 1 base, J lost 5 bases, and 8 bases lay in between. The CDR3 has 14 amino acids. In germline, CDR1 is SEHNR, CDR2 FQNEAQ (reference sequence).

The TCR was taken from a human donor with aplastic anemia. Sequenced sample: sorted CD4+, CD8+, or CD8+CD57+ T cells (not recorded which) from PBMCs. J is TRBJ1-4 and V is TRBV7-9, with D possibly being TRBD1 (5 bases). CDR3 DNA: TGTGCCAGCAGCTTAGGCAGGGCCAATGAAAAACTGTTTTTT. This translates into CASSLGRANEKLFF. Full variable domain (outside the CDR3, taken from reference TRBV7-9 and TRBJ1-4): DTGVSQNPRHKITKRGQNVTFRCDPISEHNRLYWYRQTLGQGPEFLTYFQNEAQLEKSRLLSDRFSAERPKGSFSTLEIQRTEQGDSAMYLCASSLGRANEKLFFGSGTQLSVL.